The sequence of this TCR beta chain was determined in a study of T-cell reconstitution after alpha-beta-depleted transplantation in children. The study, taken as a whole, reports: Several hundred rapidly expanded clones from non-depleted graft cells reportedly supplied alpha-beta T cells about two months post-transplant.

Unique molecular identifiers were incorporated during preparation of the TCRbeta library. TCRdb ran MiXCR on the PCR reads and lists one entry per CDR3 protein. Found here are 610,000 or so distinct CDR3 sequences, roughly 27% of them singletons; the top ten hold under 45%. Trimming removed 3 bases at V and 2 bases at J, with 16 bases between. The CDR3 is made up of 15 amino acids. In germline, CDR1 is DFQATT, CDR2 SNEGSKA (reference sequence). Notes on this clonotype: The antigen remains unidentified.

Sequenced material: PBMCs, taken before TCRalphabeta/CD19-depleted stem cell transplant. V gene TRBV20-1 combines with J gene TRBJ1-1, with D hard to call. The source of this sequence is a boy under three years old with Wiskott-Aldrich syndrome, due to receive a stem cell transplant. The CDR3 DNA reads TGCAGTGCTAGTAAAACGACACGACCTAACACTGAAGCTTTCTTT. Encoded protein: CSASKTTRPNTEAFF.